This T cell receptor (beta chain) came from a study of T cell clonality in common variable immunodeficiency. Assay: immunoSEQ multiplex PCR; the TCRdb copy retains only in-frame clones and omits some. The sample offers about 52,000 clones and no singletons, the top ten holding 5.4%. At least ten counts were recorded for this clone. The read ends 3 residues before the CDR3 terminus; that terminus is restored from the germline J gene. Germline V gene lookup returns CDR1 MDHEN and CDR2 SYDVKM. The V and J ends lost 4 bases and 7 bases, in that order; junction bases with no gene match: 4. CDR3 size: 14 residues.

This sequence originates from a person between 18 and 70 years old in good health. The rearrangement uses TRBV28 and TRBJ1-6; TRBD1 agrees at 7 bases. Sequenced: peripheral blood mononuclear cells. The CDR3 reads CASSSGQPNSPLHF. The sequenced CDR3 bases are TGTGCCAGCAGTTCGGGACAGCCCAATTCACCC.